The 5 T cell receptor beta chains in this list originate from one sample, sequenced in a study of T cell changes during pregnancy in multiple sclerosis. Using immunoSEQ multiplex PCR, the repertoire was profiled, and TCRdb retains in-frame clones only, with some absent. The table records some 40,000 clones, under 90% of them present only once. The sample was peripheral blood, taken in the second trimester of pregnancy. Source of these receptors: a female donor in good health, enrolled as a control in a pregnancy study.

This sequence joins TRBV11-2 and TRBJ2-5, with D perhaps matching TRBD2 (5 bases). CDR1 is SGHAT, CDR2 FQNNGV, per germline. V was pared by 1 base and J by 4 bases, with 10 bases between. The CDR3 length is 14 residues. CDR3 amino acids: CASSLAFRGETQYF. CDR3 in DNA: TGTGCCAGCAGCTTAGCCTTCCGGGGAGAGACCCAGTACTTC.

The J gene is TRBJ2-5, the V gene TRBV29-1; 11 bases are a match to TRBD2. With V trimmed by 6 bases and J by 2 bases, 5 bases remained unmatched. The length of the CDR3 is 14 residues. Germline CDR1 is SQVTM and CDR2 is ANQGSEA. CDR3 region: CSVDTSGGQETQYF. The CDR3 region has the DNA TGCAGCGTCGACACTAGCGGGGGACAAGAGACCCAGTACTTC.

V and J are TRBV10-3 and TRBJ2-7, with TRBD1 matching 9 bases. Trimming took 4 bases from V and 6 from J; bases not matched to a gene: 7. The CDR3 runs 14 residues. Germline V gene data show CDR1 as ENHRY and CDR2 as SYGVKD. The CDR3 nucleotides read TGTGCCATCAGTGGAGGGACAGGGCTGGGCGAGCAGTACTTC. Its translation: CAISGGTGLGEQYF.

The chain links TRBV15 to TRBJ2-7; TRBD1 is a possible D gene (6 bases). Looked up from germline, CDR1 is LNHNV and CDR2 is YYDKDF (reference sequence). V was trimmed by 2 bases and J by 2 bases, leaving 10 bases between them. CDR3 length equals 14 residues. Here the CDR3 reads CATSRRDTAYEQYF. In nucleotides, the CDR3 is TGTGCCACCAGCAGAAGGGACACAGCCTACGAGCAGTACTTC.

The V call is TRBV28, the J call TRBJ1-2; D not certain. This CDR3 is 13 amino acids long. V was trimmed by 3 bases and J by 7 bases, leaving 12 bases between them. CDR1 is MDHEN, CDR2 SYDVKM, per germline. The CDR3 loop is CASSLVGGFGYTF. CDR3 nucleotide sequence: TGTGCCAGCAGTTTGGTGGGAGGGTTTGGCTACACCTTC.